This is a list of T cell receptor beta chains from one sample in a study of shared clonotypes between healthy human individuals. The repertoire was sequenced with immunoSEQ multiplex PCR; TCRdb's copy has only in-frame clones and lacks some. This sample carries about 710,000 clones, around four fifths of them seen once, and the ten largest clones take more than 1.5%. The sample comprised memory CD4+ T cells sorted from blood. The source of these receptors is a woman in her 30s in good health. CDR3s include the opening cysteine and the closing phenylalanine or tryptophan. D genes are given only for firm matches. Where a row states a size, it is once, few, many or the class of an expanded clone; other rows omit it.

len	v_gene	j_gene	d_gene	abundance	CDR3nt	CDR3aa
16	TRBV27	TRBJ1-5	TRBD1	.	TGTGCCAGCATTTTAAGGACAGGGGGTCGCAATCAGCCCCAGCATTTT	CASILRTGGRNQPQHF
13	TRBV6-5	TRBJ1-5	.	.	TGTGCCAGCAGGCTAGGAGCAAATCAGCCCCAGCATTTT	CASRLGANQPQHF
15	TRBV6-5	TRBJ1-5	TRBD1	.	TGTGCCAGCAGCCCAACAGGGGGTCGCAATCAGCCCCAGCATTTT	CASSPTGGRNQPQHF
14	TRBV2	TRBJ2-7	TRBD2	.	TGTGCCAGCAGTTTTTCAGCGGGAGGGTACGAGCAGTACTTC	CASSFSAGGYEQYF
19	TRBV13	TRBJ1-5	.	.	TGTGCCAGCAGCTTAGGCCGTGGGGCACTATCTGATAGCAATCAGCCCCAGCATTTT	CASSLGRGALSDSNQPQHF
14	TRBV7-7	TRBJ2-7	TRBD1	once	TGTGCCAGCAGCCCCGGGACAGGGGATCGCGAGCAGTACTTC	CASSPGTGDREQYF
15	TRBV27	TRBJ1-2	TRBD1	few	TGTGCCAGCAGTCCACAGAGGACAGGGGGCTACGGCTACACCTTC	CASSPQRTGGYGYTF
15	TRBV5-1	TRBJ2-3	TRBD2	.	TGCGCCAGCAGCGGGCTAGCGGGACCCGGAGATACGCAGTATTTT	CASSGLAGPGDTQYF
18	TRBV27	TRBJ2-7	TRBD1	.	TGTGCCAGCAGTCCCGGACCGGCCCGGGACAGGGGGCTTAGGAAGCAGTACTTC	CASSPGPARDRGLRKQYF
16	TRBV30	TRBJ2-2	TRBD2	few	TGTGCCTGGAGTCCGGGACTAGTTTCAAACACCGGGGAGCTGTTTTTT	CAWSPGLVSNTGELFF
11	TRBV20-1	TRBJ2-7	.	once	TGCAGTGCTAGGTCGGGATGGGAGCAGTACTTC	CSARSGWEQYF
13	TRBV29-1	TRBJ2-7	.	.	TGCAGCGTTCGTGAGGGACCGACCTACGAGCAGTACTTC	CSVREGPTYEQYF
17	TRBV18	TRBJ1-2	.	.	TGTGCCAGCTCACCACTAGGGTCGGGGGGCATGGACTATGGCTACACCTTC	CASSPLGSGGMDYGYTF
11	TRBV20-1	TRBJ2-2	.	.	TGCAGTGCTAGTTCCGGCGGGGAGCTGTTTTTT	CSASSGGELFF
15	TRBV18	TRBJ1-1	TRBD1	.	TGTGCCAGCTCACCCTACGACAGGGTCGGGCTTGGAGCTTTCTTT	CASSPYDRVGLGAFF
15	TRBV7-9	TRBJ2-2	TRBD1	.	TGTGCCAGCAGCAACCGGGACAGGGGGCCCGGGGAGCTGTTTTTT	CASSNRDRGPGELFF
13	TRBV21-1	TRBJ2-5	.	.	TGTGCCAGCAGCAAATCGGGCGGGGAGACCCAGTACTTC	CASSKSGGETQYF
15	TRBV18	TRBJ2-3	TRBD1	.	TGTGCCAGCTCACGGAAGACAGGGATAGGAGATACGCAGTATTTT	CASSRKTGIGDTQYF
16	TRBV28	TRBJ1-2	.	.	TGTGCCAGCACCTCATTGGGTGCAGTCCCTAACTATGGCTACACCTTC	CASTSLGAVPNYGYTF
15	TRBV15	TRBJ1-2	.	.	TGTGCCACCAGCAGAGATCGAACCCGGACCCTTGGCTACACCTTC	CATSRDRTRTLGYTF
14	TRBV2	TRBJ2-3	TRBD2	few	TGTGCCAGCAGCGGACTAGCGGCGGTGAATACGCAGTATTTT	CASSGLAAVNTQYF
16	TRBV6-1	TRBJ2-5	TRBD1	.	TGTGCCAGCAGTGAACAACGGGGACAGGGCCAAGAGACCCAGTACTTC	CASSEQRGQGQETQYF
16	TRBV2	TRBJ2-1	TRBD2	.	TGTGCCAGCAGTGATGATACGACTAGCGGGGGCAATGAGCAGTTCTTC	CASSDDTTSGGNEQFF
14	TRBV5-1	TRBJ1-4	.	.	TGCGCCAGCAGCTTGGACTCAGGTGATGAAAAACTGTTTTTT	CASSLDSGDEKLFF
14	TRBV19	TRBJ2-7	.	.	TGTGCCAGTAGTTCAAAAGGGTTTTCCCACGAGCAGTACTTC	CASSSKGFSHEQYF
14	TRBV4-1	TRBJ1-2	.	.	TGCGCCAGCAGCCAAGCGGACGGCAACTATGGCTACACCTTC	CASSQADGNYGYTF
15	TRBV28	TRBJ2-3	TRBD1	few	TGTGCCAGCACCCGGGGACAGTTAGGCACAGATACGCAGTATTTT	CASTRGQLGTDTQYF
15	TRBV28	TRBJ2-3	TRBD2	few	TGTGCCAGCAGGCCTAGCGGGAGCGGCCCAGATACGCAGTATTTT	CASRPSGSGPDTQYF
12	TRBV11-2	TRBJ1-1	.	few	TGTGCCAGCGGGGGCGGAGGGCCTGAAGCTTTCTTT	CASGGGGPEAFF
17	TRBV4-1	TRBJ2-1	TRBD2	many	TGCGCCAGCAGCCAAGGTAGCGGGAGGAATTTGTACAATGAGCAGTTCTTC	CASSQGSGRNLYNEQFF
16	TRBV5-4	TRBJ2-3	TRBD2	.	TGTGCCAGCAGCTTTCCAAGCGGGAGTATGGCAGATACGCAGTATTTT	CASSFPSGSMADTQYF
15	TRBV18	TRBJ2-3	TRBD2	.	TGTGCCAGCTCACCACCGCGGGAGGGCCGCAATACGCAGTATTTT	CASSPPREGRNTQYF
15	TRBV5-1	TRBJ2-7	TRBD1	once	TGCGCCAGCAGCTTGGGGACAGGGGGCGCCTACGAGCAGTACTTC	CASSLGTGGAYEQYF
15	TRBV11-2	TRBJ2-7	TRBD2	.	TGTGCCAGCAGTTTTAGCGGGAGCCTCTCCTACGAGCAGTACTTC	CASSFSGSLSYEQYF
12	TRBV5-6	TRBJ1-1	.	many	TGTGCCAGCAGCTTGATCGGGACTGAAGCTTTCTTT	CASSLIGTEAFF
15	TRBV2	TRBJ2-7	.	once	TGTGCCAGCAGGGGGGCTAGCCTCACCGTCTACGAGCAGTACTTC	CASRGASLTVYEQYF
15	TRBV11-1	TRBJ2-1	TRBD2	.	TGTGCCAGCAGCTTAGGGGGACTAGCTAGCAATGAGCAGTTCTTC	CASSLGGLASNEQFF
15	TRBV27	TRBJ1-3	TRBD1	.	TGTGCCAGCAGCCGGGACAGCTACTCTGGAAACACCATATATTTT	CASSRDSYSGNTIYF
15	TRBV28	TRBJ2-1	.	.	.	CASSSPNFGLGTRFF
15	TRBV7-2	TRBJ2-7	.	.	TGTGCCAGCAGCCCGCTCGACGGCAAAGACCACGAGCAGTACTTC	CASSPLDGKDHEQYF
14	TRBV2	TRBJ2-3	.	.	TGTGCCAGCAGTGAATACGTGTCCGCAGATACGCAGTATTTT	CASSEYVSADTQYF
12	TRBV7-2	TRBJ1-1	.	.	TGTGCCAGCAGCGCCAACAGGGAAAGGGCTTTCTTT	CASSANRERAFF
13	TRBV7-2	TRBJ1-1	.	many	TGTGCCAGCAGCACGCAGAGGGACACTGAAGCTTTCTTT	CASSTQRDTEAFF
13	TRBV30	TRBJ2-3	.	.	TGTGCCTGGAGAACCGGGTTCACAGATACGCAGTATTTT	CAWRTGFTDTQYF
13	TRBV15	TRBJ2-1	TRBD2	.	TGTGCCACCAGGCTAGCGGGACTCAATGAGCAGTTCTTC	CATRLAGLNEQFF
13	TRBV6-1	TRBJ2-7	.	.	TGTGCCAGCAGTCCTCAGGGTCGCGACGAGCAGTACTTC	CASSPQGRDEQYF
16	TRBV27	TRBJ2-5	TRBD1	.	TGTGCCAGCAGTTTCTCCGGGACAGGGGGGAGAGAGACCCAGTACTTC	CASSFSGTGGRETQYF
16	TRBV4-2	TRBJ2-7	.	.	TGTGCCAGCAGCCAAGGAGGGTGGTCGGGCTCCTACGAGCAGTACTTC	CASSQGGWSGSYEQYF
15	TRBV5-1	TRBJ1-1	TRBD1	.	TGCGCCAGCAGTTCCCCTGACAGGGATTTCCCTGAAGCTTTCTTT	CASSSPDRDFPEAFF
19	TRBV5-1	TRBJ1-4	.	few	TGCGCCAGCAGCTTACCCTTAGGAAGTGTTACGAGGACTGATGAAAAACTGTTTTTT	CASSLPLGSVTRTDEKLFF
14	TRBV28	TRBJ2-7	TRBD1	.	TGTGCCAGCAGTTTAGGCAGGGGGCAAGGAGAGCAGTACTTC	CASSLGRGQGEQYF
12	TRBV2	TRBJ1-5	.	.	TGTGCCAGCACTGATCAGGATCAGCCCCAGCATTTT	CASTDQDQPQHF
15	TRBV29-1	TRBJ2-2	TRBD1	.	TGCAGCGTTAGGACGACAGGGGGCAACACCGGGGAGCTGTTTTTT	CSVRTTGGNTGELFF
17	TRBV11-2	TRBJ1-3	.	few	TGTGCCAGCAGCCCAAATCCCCAGGCCGCCTCTGGAAACACCATATATTTT	CASSPNPQAASGNTIYF
11	TRBV25-1	TRBJ2-7	.	few	TGTGCCAGCACCAGGAACTACGAGCAGTACTTC	CASTRNYEQYF
18	TRBV25-1	TRBJ1-5	TRBD1	many	TGTGCCAGCAGTGGGGAGCGACAGGGGGCAGAGGGCAATCAGCCCCAGCATTTT	CASSGERQGAEGNQPQHF
14	TRBV6-5	TRBJ2-7	.	few	TGTGCCAGCAGTTACTCTCCACGTACCTACGAGCAGTACTTC	CASSYSPRTYEQYF